This T cell receptor (beta chain) is drawn from a study of shared clonotypes between healthy human individuals (TCRdb year 2020). As for the study more broadly: The cohort comprised two women and three men aged 18 to 49 years. For each donor, CD4 naive and CD4 memory were each run on three plates, CD8 naive on two plates, and CD8 memory on one plate. To estimate repertoire size and how much clonotypes are shared between individuals, the study performed deep sequencing of blood TCR repertoires from 4 to 6 healthy adults. To increase sequencing depth and limit assay-specific biases, TCR repertoire library preparation and sequencing were carried out by different laboratories using diverse techniques. Leukapheresis yielded between about 0.9 and 9.5 billion PBMCs per donor.

Using the deep immunoSEQ assay, TCR CDR3 regions were amplified from genomic DNA by multiplex PCR. Extracted genomic DNA from each cell subset was spread evenly across all wells of several immunoSEQ 96-well plates, with each plate serving as a replicate. For sorted subsets, each replicate PCR was loaded with around 200 ng genomic DNA, equivalent to approximately 27,000 T cell genomes. Purified libraries were measured with a Qubit 3.0 fluorometer, size-checked on a Bioanalyzer 2100, and measured again with the KAPA Library Quantification kit. A separate single-read 150-cycle Illumina NextSeq 550 flow cell was used to sequence each immunoSEQ 96-well plate. The published analysis was carried out like this. Because the immunoSEQ output held only junctional sequences and lacked quality scores, the filtering could not match the filtering applied to full-length reads. Sequences were annotated with PyIR, a Python wrapper for IgBLAST v1.9, and V/J genes and CDR3 were assigned using IMGT germline references. Reads were removed for weak V/J assignments (E-value above 1e-6), missing CDR3, stop codons, out-of-frame junctions, or ambiguous translated residues. A V3J clonotype was defined by an identical inferred V gene, J gene, and CDR3 amino acid sequence. To compute the percentage overlap between repertoires, the number of shared unique clonotypes was divided by the size of the smaller repertoire. Repertoire richness was assessed with RTK rarefaction, the Chao1 estimator, and Recon v2.1 estimates of unobserved clonotypes. Generation probabilities for all TCRbeta clonotypes obtained by the gDNA method from a few donors were computed using OLGA. The table was pulled from immuneACCESS by TCRdb, which kept in-frame rearrangements only. Such tables lose some clones; where checked, under half of the loss comes from unresolved V genes, and the rest has no known cause. V and J calls plus clone size are reproduced from that table; the DNA served to infer D and trimming. The sample includes some 2.1 million clones, with 95% observed a single time. In total, the top ten clones hold 0.13% of the sample.

The paper as a whole reports these results and caveats: The genetic and exposure-history diversity represented was limited by the small number of donors. Sharing across a few donors was observed for about 5% of naive CD4, over 3% of naive CD8, roughly 2.3% of memory CD4, and approximately 0.41% of memory CD8 clonotypes. Incomplete sequencing was indicated by rarefaction of sorted-subset datasets, despite the large sequencing depth. Pairwise subsampling led to the expectation that sequencing depth would affect the degree of clonotype sharing among donors. Larger estimated clonotype richness was generally found for naive subsets than for memory subsets. Higher generation probabilities were observed for clonotypes shared by all four sorted-subset donors than for non-shared clonotypes. Sampling was restricted to blood, and TCR repertoires in tissues likely differ from the TCR repertoires found in blood.

For this chain, trimming is 4 bases at the V end and 5 bases at the J end, and the number of junction bases without a gene match is 16. The CDR3 goes from the cysteine to the phenylalanine over 17 residues. The retained sequence is limited to the CDR3, 51 bases, with the frame set at the first base. The germline V gene sets CDR1 to SQVTM and CDR2 to ANQGSEA. Note on this clone: This clone's antigen is unknown. Base qualities were left out, and no much larger clone turns up one base away.

Healthy HIV-negative adults with no recently reported acute infections or vaccinations were included as donors. Only Caucasian adults living in Nashville, Tennessee, USA were represented among the donors. CD4+ T cells were enriched by magnetic negative selection; naive cells were then positively selected on CD45RA, and the negative fraction formed the memory subset. Blood was obtained by leukapheresis, after which PBMCs were separated by Ficoll-Histopaque density gradient centrifugation and cryopreserved in liquid nitrogen vapor phase. Purity and quantity of every magnetically sorted T cell population were checked by analytical flow cytometry. From each sorted fraction, genomic DNA was isolated and quantified by UV absorbance on a Nanodrop 2000c.

The TCR was taken from a young man in good health. Recombination connected TRBV29-1 to TRBJ2-2; TRBD2 lines up with 7 middle nucleotides. Material for sequencing was naive CD4+ T cells sorted from blood. The sample's cell subset or site label, decoded: CD45RA+ positively selected. The DNA sequence follows: TGCAGCGTTGCCCGGGTTAGCGGGCCCGTGAGAACCGGGGAGCTGTTTTTT. Translated, it gives CSVARVSGPVRTGELFF.